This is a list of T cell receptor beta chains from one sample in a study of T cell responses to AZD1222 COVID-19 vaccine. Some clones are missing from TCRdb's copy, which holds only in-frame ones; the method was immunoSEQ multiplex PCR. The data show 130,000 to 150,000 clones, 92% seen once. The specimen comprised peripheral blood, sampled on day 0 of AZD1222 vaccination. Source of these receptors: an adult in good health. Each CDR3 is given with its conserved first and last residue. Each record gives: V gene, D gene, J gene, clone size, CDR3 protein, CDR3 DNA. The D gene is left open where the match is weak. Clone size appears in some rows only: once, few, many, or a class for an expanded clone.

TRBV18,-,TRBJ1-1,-,CASSPYSQNTEAFF,TGTGCCAGCTCACCTTACAGCCAGAACACTGAAGCTTTCTTT
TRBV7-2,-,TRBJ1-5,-,CASSLLGNPNQPQHF,TGTGCCAGCAGCTTATTGGGGAACCCCAATCAGCCCCAGCATTTT
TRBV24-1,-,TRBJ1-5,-,CATSDLGAQPQHF,TGTGCCACCAGTGATTTGGGGGCGCAGCCCCAGCATTTT
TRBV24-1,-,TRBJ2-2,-,CATSDSPTQMNTGELFF,TGTGCCACCAGTGATTCTCCCACACAGATGAACACCGGGGAGCTGTTTTTT
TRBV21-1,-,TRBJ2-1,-,CASSKTGPISSYNEQFF,TGTGCCAGCAGCAAAACGGGACCTATAAGCTCCTACAATGAGCAGTTCTTC
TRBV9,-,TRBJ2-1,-,CASSVAGSYNEQFF,TGTGCCAGCAGCGTAGCGGGCTCCTACAATGAGCAGTTCTTC
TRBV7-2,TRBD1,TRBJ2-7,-,CASSLAWTGIYEQYF,TGTGCCAGCAGCTTAGCTTGGACAGGGATATACGAGCAGTACTTC
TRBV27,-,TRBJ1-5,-,CASSSFGPPRTPSNQPQHF,TGTGCCAGCAGTTCCTTTGGACCACCGAGAACCCCCAGCAATCAGCCCCAGCATTTT
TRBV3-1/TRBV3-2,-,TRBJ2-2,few,CASSLLRNTGELFF,TGTGCCAGCAGCCTTTTAAGAAACACCGGGGAGCTGTTTTTT
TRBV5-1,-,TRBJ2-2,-,CASRQDINTGELFF,TGCGCCAGCAGGCAAGACATAAACACCGGGGAGCTGTTTTTT
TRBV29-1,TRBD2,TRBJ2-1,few,CSVAVLADYNEQFF,TGCAGCGTTGCCGTGCTAGCGGACTACAATGAGCAGTTCTTC
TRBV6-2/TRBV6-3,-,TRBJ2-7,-,CASSYRLPYPEQYF,TGTGCCAGCAGTTATAGGCTACCCTACCCCGAGCAGTACTTC
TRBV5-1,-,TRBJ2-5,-,CASSQRGALGETQYF,TGCGCCAGCTCCCAACGGGGGGCGCTGGGTGAGACCCAGTACTTC
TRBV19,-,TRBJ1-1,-,CASGWNMNTEAFF,TGTGCCAGCGGCTGGAACATGAACACTGAAGCTTTCTTT
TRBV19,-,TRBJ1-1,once,CASNEMNTEAFF,TGTGCCAGTAATGAGATGAACACTGAAGCTTTCTTT
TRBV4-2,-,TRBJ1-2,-,CASSQGPGALAGYGYTF,TGTGCCAGCAGCCAAGGCCCCGGGGCCCTAGCTGGCTATGGCTACACCTTC
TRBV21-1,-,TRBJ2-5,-,CASSKAKGGEETQYF,TGTGCCAGCAGCAAAGCGAAAGGAGGGGAGGAGACCCAGTACTTC
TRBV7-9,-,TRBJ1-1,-,CASSLGTVNTEAFF,TGTGCCAGCAGCTTAGGGACGGTGAACACTGAAGCTTTCTTT
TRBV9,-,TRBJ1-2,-,CASSAADSYTF,TGTGCCAGCAGCGCCGCGGATAGCTACACCTTC
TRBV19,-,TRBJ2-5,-,CASSLGGNRETQYF,TGTGCCAGTAGTCTGGGGGGCAATAGGGAGACCCAGTACTTC
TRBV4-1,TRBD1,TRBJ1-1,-,CASSFRRQGGTEAFF,TGCGCCAGCAGCTTTCGAAGGCAGGGGGGGACTGAAGCTTTCTTT
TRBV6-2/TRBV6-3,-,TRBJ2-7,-,CASSSGRDYEQYF,TGTGCCAGCAGTTCGGGCCGCGACTACGAGCAGTACTTC
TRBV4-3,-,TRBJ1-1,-,CASSQYRANTEAFF,TGCGCCAGCAGCCAATACAGGGCGAACACTGAAGCTTTCTTT
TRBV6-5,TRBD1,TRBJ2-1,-,CASTRTGANEQFF,TGTGCCAGCACCCGGACAGGCGCGAATGAGCAGTTCTTC
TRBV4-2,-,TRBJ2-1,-,CASSQVGGDYSYNEQFF,TGTGCCAGCAGCCAAGTAGGGGGGGATTACTCCTACAATGAGCAGTTCTTC
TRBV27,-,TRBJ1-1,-,CASSSYWGTKTYEAFF,TGTGCCAGCAGTTCGTATTGGGGGACTAAAACCTATGAAGCTTTCTTT
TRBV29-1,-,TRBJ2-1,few,CSVDAVANEQFF,TGCAGCGTTGACGCTGTGGCGAATGAGCAGTTCTTC
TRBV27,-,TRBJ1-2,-,CASRFGDAVNYGYTF,TGTGCCAGCAGATTCGGGGACGCTGTTAACTATGGCTACACCTTC
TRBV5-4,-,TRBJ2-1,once,CASSLAGVPVNEQFF,TGTGCCAGCAGCTTGGCCGGCGTCCCGGTCAATGAGCAGTTCTTC
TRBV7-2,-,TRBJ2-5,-,CASSVVTMYQETQYF,TGTGCCAGCAGCGTCGTGACTATGTACCAAGAGACCCAGTACTTC
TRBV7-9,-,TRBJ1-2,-,CASRQTGDYGYTF,TGTGCCAGCAGACAAACAGGTGACTATGGCTACACCTTC
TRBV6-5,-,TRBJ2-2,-,CASRLFDTGELFF,TGTGCCAGCAGATTGTTTGACACCGGGGAGCTGTTTTTT
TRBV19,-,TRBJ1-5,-,CASSIERGTSLQHF,TGTGCCAGTAGTATAGAGCGGGGTACGAGCCTCCAGCATTTT
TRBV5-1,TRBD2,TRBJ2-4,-,CASSLNSGGAKNIQYF,TGCGCCAGCAGCTTGAATAGCGGGGGGGCCAAAAACATTCAGTACTTC
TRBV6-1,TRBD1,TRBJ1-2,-,CASSDRTGRNYGYTF,TGTGCCAGCAGTGATAGGACAGGGCGTAACTATGGCTACACCTTC
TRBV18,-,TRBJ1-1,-,CASSSPPEAFF,TGTGCCAGCTCATCCCCCCCCGAAGCTTTCTTT
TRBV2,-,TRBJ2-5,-,CASSEEKVQETQYF,TGTGCCAGCAGTGAGGAGAAGGTCCAAGAGACCCAGTACTTC
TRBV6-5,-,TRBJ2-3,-,CASSSQVPDTQYF,TGTGCCAGCAGTTCCCAGGTGCCAGATACGCAGTATTTT
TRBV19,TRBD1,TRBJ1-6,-,CASRPPGQPNSPLHF,TGTGCCAGTAGACCTCCGGGACAGCCTAATTCACCCCTCCACTTT
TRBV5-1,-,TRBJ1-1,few,CASSWDQGTTEAFF,TGCGCCAGCAGCTGGGACCAGGGGACCACTGAAGCTTTCTTT
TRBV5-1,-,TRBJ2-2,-,CASTHRVNTGELFF,TGCGCCAGCACCCACAGGGTGAACACCGGGGAGCTGTTTTTT
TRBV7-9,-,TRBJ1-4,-,CASSLISGTTNEKLFF,TGTGCCAGCAGCTTAATATCGGGTACAACTAATGAAAAACTGTTTTTT
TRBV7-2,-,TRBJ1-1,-,CASSSGEDTEAFF,TGTGCCAGCAGCTCCGGGGAGGACACTGAAGCTTTCTTT